This TCR beta chain was obtained from a study of long-term antiretroviral therapy in people with HIV (dated by TCRdb to 2022 to 2024). Broadly, across the study: Collection of the earliest samples took place about a decade ahead of the 2015 WHO recommendation for immediate ART, at a time when ART was typically delayed until CD4 counts fell. This retrospective serial study examined whether starting ART and sustained HIV suppression were associated with changes in the composition and diversity of the TRB repertoire in peripheral blood. A total of 192 cryopreserved PBMC samples were contributed to the cohort by 30 adults with confirmed HIV infection, with samples collected serially over a mean of roughly six years (range 1-12). Of the approximately 32 participants with HIV, 10 to 11 were female. No cross-contamination during QIAcube processing was seen in test extractions of a monoclonal T-cell line run alongside around 31 polyclonal samples. Study-level results and caveats: Inferences about post-ART repertoire changes are limited because no data were available on ART adherence, viral resistance or therapy changes. The repertoire was dominated across all time points by expanded TRB clones identified before ART initiation, although this dominance was seen to fluctuate and to decrease in many PLHIV after ART. Limited PBMC availability meant only the TCR beta chain was sequenced, without alpha chain pairing. The samples span the years 2004 to 2017, and the ART regimens used may be less effective than current regimens. Because pre-ART samples had limited cell numbers, unsorted PBMC were profiled rather than sorted CD4+ and CD8+ T cells. Starting ART was linked to a significant rise in TRB diversity, yet even after long-term ART the diversity remained significantly lower than in transplant donor controls. Narrower CDR3 length ranges were observed in HIV repertoires than in controls, and an antigen-experienced repertoire with only a slight naive shift after ART was suggested by the network structure.

Taken from the germline V gene, the CDR1 and CDR2 loops are SGHDT and YYEEEE. CDR3 length: 14 amino acids, cysteine to phenylalanine. Only the CDR3 region is kept as DNA, spanning 42 bases read in frame from base 1. Relative to germline, V is 5 bases shorter and J is 2 bases shorter, with 11 bases between their ends. The immunoSEQ hsTCRB v3.0 assay was used at survey level resolution to sequence the TRB variable region. The targeted TRB sequencing depth was about 40,000-55,000 T-cell genomes per sample. TRB libraries were pooled and sequenced on an Illumina MiSeq using a v3 150-cycle kit. The study's own analysis went as follows. Analysis of repertoires was carried out in R inside a reproducible Nextflow workflow spanning QC, data transformation and analysis. Custom analyses were implemented in LymphoSeq2, an R package for AIRR-Seq data exploration. A handful of samples yielding fewer than 5000 total TRB sequences were excluded, leaving about 190 analyzed HIV repertoires. Among the 180 to 200 retained HIV repertoires, about 59 were collected before ART initiation and some 130 were collected after ART initiation. Repertoires were downsampled to 5000 TRB nucleotide sequences, with summary statistics averaged over 100 downsampling iterations. TRB sequences were retained for analysis only if CDR3 regions of at least seven amino acids were present. A Shannon entropy-derived clonality score and the Gini coefficient were used to measure diversity. In repertoire networks, the top 5000 CDR3 amino acid sequences were linked whenever an edit distance of one separated two sequences. GLIPH2 predicted antigen specificity groups and MHC restriction for TRB CDR3 amino acid sequences. Known CMV, EBV, HIV or tissue antigen associations were flagged by matching CDR3 amino acid sequences against VDJdb and McPAS-TCR. Pre-ART, post-ART and control groups were compared with Wilcoxon signed-rank tests and Holm-Bonferroni correction. TCRdb re-hosts the immuneACCESS table, in-frame sequences only. Its copies lack some clones; in the studies checked, an unresolved V gene accounts for under half of them, and the cause for the rest is not known. The D gene and trimming were derived from the DNA, and the V and J assignments and clone size from that table. The sample table records about 24,000 clones; more than 75% of these occur just once. Of the sample, 4.5% to 6% falls within the top ten clones.

In regard to this clone: It lacks a known antigen. Base qualities are not provided; no much larger clone lies one nucleotide away.

To be included, a participant needed at least one PBMC sample from before ART initiation plus at least two post-ART samples. Every participant with HIV received treatment in the United States of America. Before DNA extraction, cryopreserved samples of about 0.95-10 million PBMC were thawed and washed. At the time of the earliest PBMC sample, participants with HIV were aged between roughly 23 and 60 years. Per participant, PBMC samples came from 1-4 timepoints prior to ART initiation and 2-8 timepoints following ART initiation, for a median of 7 samples. For every participant, serial HIV viral load, CD4+ T-cell count, ART history and demographic data were obtained. Genomic DNA was extracted from unsorted PBMC with a Qiagen kit on a QIAcube, with processing performed in batches of 12 samples.

Sequencing used unsorted PBMCs, obtained 4.4 years after starting antiretroviral therapy. The origin of this receptor is a man aged 30-40 years with HIV. The sequence links TRBV5-6 to TRBJ2-1, with the D segment identity uncertain. The nucleotides read TGTGCCAGCAGTCTGTCCAGGACCTACAATGAGCAGTTCTTC. The translation is CASSLSRTYNEQFF.